This section outlines one T cell receptor beta chain sequence together with its context. Its cognate antigen is unknown. TCRdb's table, derived via immunoSEQ multiplex PCR, lists solely in-frame clones and lacks some. The table includes about 130,000 clones, around 90% detected once. This entry is derived from a study of radiation and T cells in renal cell carcinoma. Findings of the study overall: Top tumor clonotypes rose in blood 2 weeks post-radiation, then contracted.

This sample's time point: blood 2 weeks post-SBRT. As to treatment: 15 Gy SBRT to primary tumor, nephrectomy 4 weeks later. The CDR3 spans 14 residues. The germline V and J ends were trimmed by 3 bases and 10 bases, with 19 bases remaining between them. Looked up from germline, CDR1 is SGDLS and CDR2 is YYNGEE. The chain links TRBV9 to TRBJ1-1, with D possibly matching TRBD1 (5 bases). Sequenced material: blood, taken from a patient whose treatment included radiotherapy and nephrectomy. The clonotype comes from an older woman with renal cell carcinoma. In DNA, the CDR3 is TGTGCCAGCAGCGGGTCCACGGGGCCACCGGGAGCTTTCTTT. This sequence encodes CASSGSTGPPGAFF. Full variable domain (rest looked up from reference TRBV9 and TRBJ1-1): DSGVTQTPKHLITATGQRVTLRCSPRSGDLSVYWYQQSLDQGLQFLIQYYNGEERAKGNILERFSAQQFPDLHSELNLSSLELGDSALYFCASSGSTGPPGAFFGQGTRLTVV.